This TCR beta chain was recorded in a study of blood T cell repertoires in COVID-19. Study background: Donors in the United States, Italy and Spain gave samples during acute or convalescent COVID-19. T cells, B-cell-depleted T cells, or PBMCs supplied cDNA or gDNA.

This CDR3 spans 15 amino acids. Authors' processing steps: Amplified reference gene primers provided the basis for estimating nucleated cell counts. Sequenced by immunoSEQ multiplex PCR; TCRdb stores in-frame clones only, minus some. V and J calls and clone size are as listed in that table; D and trimming were resolved from the DNA. The sample includes roughly 190,000 clones, around four fifths of them seen just once. The rearrangement uses TRBV21-1 and TRBJ2-1; the table assigns TRBD2, which was not confirmed against the DNA. TRBV21-1 has pseudogene status. The TCR was taken from a man aged 45-60 years with active or convalescent COVID-19. The specimen was peripheral blood. CDR3 protein: CASSSLPMTYNEQFF. Here the CDR3 DNA reads TGTGCCAGCAGCAGCCTCCCTATGACCTACAATGAGCAGTTCTTC.